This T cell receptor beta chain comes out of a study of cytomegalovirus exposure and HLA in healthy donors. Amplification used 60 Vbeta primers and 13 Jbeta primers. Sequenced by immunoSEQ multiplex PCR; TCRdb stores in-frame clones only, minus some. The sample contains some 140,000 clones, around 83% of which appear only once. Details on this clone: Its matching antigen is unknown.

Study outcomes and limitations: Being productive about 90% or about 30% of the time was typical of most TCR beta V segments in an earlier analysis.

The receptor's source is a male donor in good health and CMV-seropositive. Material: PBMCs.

DNA of the CDR3: TGCGCCAGCCCACTAGGACGGAAGGGTAATTCACCCCTCCACTTT. This codes for CASPLGRKGNSPLHF. The V and J genes are TRBV10-2 and TRBJ1-6, with unresolved D. CDR1 is WSHSY, CDR2 SAAADI, per germline. The V end lost 8 bases, the J end lost 6 bases, and 17 bases lay between the germline ends. The CDR3 has 15 residues.